This T cell receptor beta chain comes out of a study of shared clonotypes between healthy human individuals. Notes on the study in general: It was observed that roughly 5% of naive CD4 clonotypes were shared across several donors.

This clone was recorded once. Its antigen is unidentified. Other DNA sequences within the sample encode an identical CDR3. Positively selected for CCR7, the CD45RO-negative cells used as naive CD8 cells excluded terminally differentiated effector memory CD45RA+ cells. The CDR3 has 12 residues. V lost 2 bases to trimming and J lost 6 bases, with 4 bases between them. Per the germline V gene, CDR1 is MNHEY and CDR2 is SMNVEV (reference sequence). TCRdb's copy holds only in-frame clones and misses some; the assay was immunoSEQ multiplex PCR. The repertoire holds about 2.1 million clones, with approximately 92% as singletons.

Sequencing was done on a sample of naive CD8+ T cells from PBMCs. This chain links TRBV27 with TRBJ2-2, with D hard to call. This TCR was sampled from a man younger than 35 in good health. Some clones in this sample may be carry-over from other donors' samples. The CDR3 region has the DNA TGTGCCAGCAGTTTAATACCCGGGGAGCTGTTTTTT. Translated, it gives CASSLIPGELFF.